This T cell receptor (beta chain) is from a study of naive and memory T cell subsets. The SP2 primer and nested alpha and beta constant region primers amplified ligated cDNA in four rounds. TCRdb independently ran MiXCR on the 5' RACE reads; one entry per CDR3 protein. The table includes approximately 32,000 distinct CDR3 sequences, approximately 15% detected once. The CDR3 sequence is 16 residues long. V trimming: 4 bases; J trimming: 2 bases; junction bases outside the gene matches: 8. Per the germline V gene, CDR1 is WSHSY and CDR2 is SAAADI. A UMI-containing oligonucleotide was joined by 3' ligation to the TCR cDNA template. RNA was extracted from less than 3 ml of whole blood of healthy adults. This clonotype was observed many times.

This TCR was recovered from a female donor in good health. This rearrangement joins TRBV10-2 to TRBJ2-5, with 9 positions matching TRBD2. CDR3 region: CASSAWIAGEQETQYF. The CDR3 bases are TGCGCCAGCAGTGCCTGGATAGCGGGGGAACAAGAGACCCAGTACTTC.